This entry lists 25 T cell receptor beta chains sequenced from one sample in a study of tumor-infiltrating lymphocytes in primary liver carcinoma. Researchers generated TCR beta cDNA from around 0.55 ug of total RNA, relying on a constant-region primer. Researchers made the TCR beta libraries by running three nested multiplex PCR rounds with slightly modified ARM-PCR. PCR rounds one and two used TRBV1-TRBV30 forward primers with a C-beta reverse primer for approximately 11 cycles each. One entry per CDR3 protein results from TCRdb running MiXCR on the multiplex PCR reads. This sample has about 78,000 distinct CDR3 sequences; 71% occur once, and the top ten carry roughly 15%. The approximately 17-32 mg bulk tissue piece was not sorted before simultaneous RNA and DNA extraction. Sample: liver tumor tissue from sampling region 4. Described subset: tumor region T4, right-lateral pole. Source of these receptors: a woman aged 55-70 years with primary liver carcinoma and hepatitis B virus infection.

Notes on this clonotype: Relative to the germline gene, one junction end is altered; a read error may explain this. This CDR3 reads CTSNHREVSYEQYF. The DNA for the CDR3 is TGTACCAGCAATCACCGTGAGGTGTCCTACGAGCAGTACTTC. The chain carries TRBV6-2 or TRBV6-3 and TRBJ2-7; D unclear. CDR3 length: 14 amino acids. CDR1 MNHEY and CDR2 SVGEGT come from the germline V gene.

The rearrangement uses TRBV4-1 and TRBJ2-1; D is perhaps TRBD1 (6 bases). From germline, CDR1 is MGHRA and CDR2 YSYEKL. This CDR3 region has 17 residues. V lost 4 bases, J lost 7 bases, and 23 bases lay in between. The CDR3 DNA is TGCGCCAGCAGCCGCCACACCCGACAGGTCCCTGGGAATGAGCAGTTCTTC. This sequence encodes CASSRHTRQVPGNEQFF.

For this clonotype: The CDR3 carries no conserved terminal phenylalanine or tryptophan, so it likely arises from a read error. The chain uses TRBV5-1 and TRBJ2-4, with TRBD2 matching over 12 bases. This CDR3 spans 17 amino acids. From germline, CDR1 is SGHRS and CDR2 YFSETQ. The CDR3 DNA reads TGCGCCAGCAGCCCGACTAGCGGGAGTATTGCCAGAAACATTCAGTACATC. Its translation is CASSPTSGSIARNIQYI.

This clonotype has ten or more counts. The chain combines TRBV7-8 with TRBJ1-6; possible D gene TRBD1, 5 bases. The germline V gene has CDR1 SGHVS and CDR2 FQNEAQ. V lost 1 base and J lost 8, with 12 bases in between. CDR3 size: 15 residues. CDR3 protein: CASSLERTLHSPLHF. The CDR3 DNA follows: TGTGCCAGCAGCTTAGAAAGGACACTACATTCACCCCTCCACTTT.

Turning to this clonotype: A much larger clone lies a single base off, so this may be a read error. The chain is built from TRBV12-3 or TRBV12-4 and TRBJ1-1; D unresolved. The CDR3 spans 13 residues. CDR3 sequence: CASSLYRNTEALF. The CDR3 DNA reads TGTGCCAGCAGTTTGTACAGAAACACTGAAGCTCTCTTT.

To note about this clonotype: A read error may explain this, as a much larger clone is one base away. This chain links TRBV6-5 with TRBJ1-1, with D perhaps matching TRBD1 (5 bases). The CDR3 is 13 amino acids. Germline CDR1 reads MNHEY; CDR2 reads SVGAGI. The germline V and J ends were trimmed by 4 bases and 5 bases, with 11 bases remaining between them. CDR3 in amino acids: CASSWIGDTEAFF. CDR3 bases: TGTGCCAGCAGTTGGATAGGGGATACTGAAGCTTTCTTT.

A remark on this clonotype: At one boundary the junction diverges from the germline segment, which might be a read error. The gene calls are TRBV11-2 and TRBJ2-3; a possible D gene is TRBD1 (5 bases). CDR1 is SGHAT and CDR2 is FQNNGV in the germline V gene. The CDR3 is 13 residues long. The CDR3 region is CASSILVTGTQYF. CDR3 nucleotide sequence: TGTGCCAGCAGCATCCTCGTCACAGGTACGCAGTATTTT.

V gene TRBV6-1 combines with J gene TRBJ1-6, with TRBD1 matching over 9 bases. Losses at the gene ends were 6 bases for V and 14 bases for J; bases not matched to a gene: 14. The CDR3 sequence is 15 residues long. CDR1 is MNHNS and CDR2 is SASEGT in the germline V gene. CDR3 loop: CASRIQGADNSSLHF. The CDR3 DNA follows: TGTGCCAGCAGGATACAGGGGGCGGATAATTCGTCCCTCCACTTT.

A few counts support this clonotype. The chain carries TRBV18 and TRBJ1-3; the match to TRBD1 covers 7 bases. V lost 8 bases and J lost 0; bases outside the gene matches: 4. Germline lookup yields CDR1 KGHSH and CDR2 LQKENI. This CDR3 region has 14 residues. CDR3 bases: TGTGCCAGCCCACGGGACAGCTCTGGAAACACCATATATTTT. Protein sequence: CASPRDSSGNTIYF.

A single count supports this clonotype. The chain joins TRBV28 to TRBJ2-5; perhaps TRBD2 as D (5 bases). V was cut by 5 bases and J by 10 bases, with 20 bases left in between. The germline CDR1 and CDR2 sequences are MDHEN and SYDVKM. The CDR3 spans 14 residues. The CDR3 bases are TGTGCCAGCAGTCCCATGAGGGTGAAGGTTGTCCAGTACTTC. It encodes CASSPMRVKVVQYF.

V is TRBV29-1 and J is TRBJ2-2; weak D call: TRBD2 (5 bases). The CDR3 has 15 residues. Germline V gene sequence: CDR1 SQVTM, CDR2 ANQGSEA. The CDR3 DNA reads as TGCAGTGTAAAGGGAGTAGCGACGAACACCGGGGAGCTGTTTTTT. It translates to CSVKGVATNTGELFF.

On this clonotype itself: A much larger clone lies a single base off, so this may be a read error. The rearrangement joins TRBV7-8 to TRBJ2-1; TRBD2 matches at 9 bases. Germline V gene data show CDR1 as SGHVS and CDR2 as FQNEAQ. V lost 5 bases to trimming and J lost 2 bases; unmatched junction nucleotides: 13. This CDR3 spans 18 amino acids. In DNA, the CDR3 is TGTGCCAGCAGCGTTGGGATTAGCGGGAGTGCTCCCTACAATGAGCAGTTCTTC. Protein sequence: CASSVGISGSAPYNEQFF.

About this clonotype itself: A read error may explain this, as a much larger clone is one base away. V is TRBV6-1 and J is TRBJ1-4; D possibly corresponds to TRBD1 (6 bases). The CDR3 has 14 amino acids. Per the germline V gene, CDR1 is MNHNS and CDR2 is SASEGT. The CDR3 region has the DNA TGTGTCAGCAGGCGGACAGTAAAGAATGAAAAACTGTTTTTT. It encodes CVSRRTVKNEKLFF.

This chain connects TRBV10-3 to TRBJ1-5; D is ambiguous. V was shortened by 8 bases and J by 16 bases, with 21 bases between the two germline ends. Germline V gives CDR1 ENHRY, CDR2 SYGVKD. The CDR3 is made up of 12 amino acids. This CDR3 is CAISTTNQPYHF. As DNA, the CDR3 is TGTGCCATCTCGACGACAAATCAGCCCTATCATTTT.

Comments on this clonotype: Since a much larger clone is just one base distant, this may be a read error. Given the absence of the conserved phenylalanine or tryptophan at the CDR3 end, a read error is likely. For the CDR3, the DNA is TGCGCCAGCAGCTGGAGCTCTTTGGCAGGGGGCAATGAGCAGTTCCTC. Its protein product is CASSWSSLAGGNEQFL. The gene calls are TRBV5-1 and TRBJ2-1; 7 bases match TRBD1. The CDR3 has 16 amino acids. V lost 3 bases, J lost 6 bases, and 12 bases stayed unmatched. Looked up from germline, CDR1 is SGHRS and CDR2 is YFSETQ.

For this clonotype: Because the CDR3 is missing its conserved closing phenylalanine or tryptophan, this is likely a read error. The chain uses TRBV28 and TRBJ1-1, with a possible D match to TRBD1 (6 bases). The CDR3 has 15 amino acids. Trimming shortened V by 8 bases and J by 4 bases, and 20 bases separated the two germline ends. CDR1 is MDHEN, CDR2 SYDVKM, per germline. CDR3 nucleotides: TGTGCCAGCCCCCCCCCGGGGGCCACCATCACTGAAGCTTTCTCT. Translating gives CASPPPGATITEAFS.

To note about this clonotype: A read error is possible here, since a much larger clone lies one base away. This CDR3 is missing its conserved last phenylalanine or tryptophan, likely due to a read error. The chain's CDR3 is CATRLDTSYEQYY. The CDR3 coding sequence is TGTGCCACCAGGCTGGACACTTCCTACGAGCAGTACTAC. The V and J genes are TRBV28 and TRBJ2-7; D perhaps matches TRBD1 (5 bases). CDR1 is MDHEN and CDR2 is SYDVKM in the germline V gene. V was cut by 10 bases and J by 1 base, with 14 bases left in between. The CDR3 totals 13 residues.

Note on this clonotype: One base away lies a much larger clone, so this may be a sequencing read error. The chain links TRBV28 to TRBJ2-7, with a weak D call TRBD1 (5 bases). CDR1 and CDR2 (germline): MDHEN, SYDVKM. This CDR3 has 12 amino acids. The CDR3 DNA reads TGTGCCAGGAGTTTGGACACCTACGAGCAGTACTTC. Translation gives CARSLDTYEQYF. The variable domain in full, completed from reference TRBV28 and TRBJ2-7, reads DVKVTQSSRYLVKRTGEKVFLECVQDMDHENMFWYRQDPGLGLRLIYFSYDVKMKEKGDIPEGYSVSREKKERFSLILESASTNQTSMYLCARSLDTYEQYFGPGTRLTVT.

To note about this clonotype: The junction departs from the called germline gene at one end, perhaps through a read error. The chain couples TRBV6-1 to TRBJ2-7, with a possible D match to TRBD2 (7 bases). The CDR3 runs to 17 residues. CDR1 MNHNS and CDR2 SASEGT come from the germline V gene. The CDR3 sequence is CVSITPAGGGSSYEQYF. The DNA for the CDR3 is TGTGTCAGCATCACCCCCGCCGGGGGCGGGAGCTCCTACGAGCAGTACTTC.

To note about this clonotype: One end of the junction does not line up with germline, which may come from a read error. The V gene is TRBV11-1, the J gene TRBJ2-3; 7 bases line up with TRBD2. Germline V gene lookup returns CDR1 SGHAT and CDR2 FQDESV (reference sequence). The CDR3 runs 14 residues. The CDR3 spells CTNSIRQRAGESHF. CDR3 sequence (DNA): TGTACCAACAGCATAAGGCAACGTGCGGGAGAGTCTCACTTT.

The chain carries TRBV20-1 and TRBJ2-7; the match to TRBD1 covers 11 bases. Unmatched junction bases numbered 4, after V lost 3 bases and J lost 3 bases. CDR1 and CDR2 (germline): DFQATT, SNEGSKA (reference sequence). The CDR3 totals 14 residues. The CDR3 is CSARGQGVGYEQYF. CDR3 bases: TGCAGTGCTAGGGGACAGGGGGTAGGCTACGAGCAGTACTTC.

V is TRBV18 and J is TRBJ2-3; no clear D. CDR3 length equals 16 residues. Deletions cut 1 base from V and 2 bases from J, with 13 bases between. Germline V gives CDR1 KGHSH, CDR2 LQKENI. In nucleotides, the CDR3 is TGTGCCAGCTCACCACAGGTTCCTTCGGTCACAGATACGCAGTATTTT. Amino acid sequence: CASSPQVPSVTDTQYF.

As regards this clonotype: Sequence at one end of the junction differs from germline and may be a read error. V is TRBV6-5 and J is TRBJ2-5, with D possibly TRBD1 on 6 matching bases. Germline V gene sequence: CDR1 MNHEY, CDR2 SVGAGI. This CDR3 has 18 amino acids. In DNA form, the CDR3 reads TGCGCCAGCAGTCGCCCCCCTCCAACAGGGTGCTTAAAAGAGACCCAGTACTTC. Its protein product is CASSRPPPTGCLKETQYF.

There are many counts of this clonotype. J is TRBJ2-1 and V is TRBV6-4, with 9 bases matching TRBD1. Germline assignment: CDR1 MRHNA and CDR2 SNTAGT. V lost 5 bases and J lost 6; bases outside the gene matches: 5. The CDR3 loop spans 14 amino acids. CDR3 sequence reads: CASSRTGESNEQFF. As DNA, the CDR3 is TGTGCCAGCAGTCGGACAGGGGAAAGCAATGAGCAGTTCTTC.

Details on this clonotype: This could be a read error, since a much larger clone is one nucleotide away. The CDR3 spells CASSLGVGRNKQYF. Here the CDR3 DNA reads TGTGCCAGCAGTTTAGGGGTGGGTCGGAACAAGCAGTACTTC. V gene TRBV28 combines with J gene TRBJ2-7; D is unclear. Germline V gives CDR1 MDHEN, CDR2 SYDVKM. This CDR3 is 14 amino acids long. The V end was cut by 2 bases, the J end by 8 bases, with 16 bases between.